This T cell receptor beta chain was profiled in a study of cytomegalovirus exposure and HLA in healthy donors. This CDR3 comprises 16 residues. Trimming at V came to 1 base and at J to 8 bases, leaving 11 bases not matched to a gene. The germline CDR1 and CDR2 sequences are SGHRS and YFSETQ. It was with 60 Vbeta and 13 Jbeta primers that the PCR ran. The repertoire was sequenced with immunoSEQ multiplex PCR; TCRdb's copy has only in-frame clones and lacks some. The sample shows approximately 150,000 clones, 60% to 85% of them seen only once. The chain is built from TRBV5-1 and TRBJ1-4, with TRBD1 matching 7 bases. This TCR came from a man in his forties in good health and CMV-seropositive. Material for sequencing was PBMCs. CDR3 region: CASSLTYRGDGEKLFF. DNA for the CDR3: TGCGCCAGCAGCTTGACTTACAGGGGAGATGGGGAAAAACTGTTTTTT.